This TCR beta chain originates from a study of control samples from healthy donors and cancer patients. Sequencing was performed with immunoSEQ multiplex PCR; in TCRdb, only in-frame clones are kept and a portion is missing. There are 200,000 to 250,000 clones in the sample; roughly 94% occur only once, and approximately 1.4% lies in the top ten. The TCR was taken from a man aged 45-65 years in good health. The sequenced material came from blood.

CDR3 loop: CASSTLTETQYF. In nucleotides, the CDR3 is TGTGCCAGCTCAACACTCACAGAGACCCAGTACTTC. The chain uses TRBV18 and TRBJ2-5; D is unresolved. V was pared by 5 bases and J by 4 bases, with 8 bases between. Germline CDR1 reads KGHSH; CDR2 reads LQKENI. There are 12 residues in the CDR3.